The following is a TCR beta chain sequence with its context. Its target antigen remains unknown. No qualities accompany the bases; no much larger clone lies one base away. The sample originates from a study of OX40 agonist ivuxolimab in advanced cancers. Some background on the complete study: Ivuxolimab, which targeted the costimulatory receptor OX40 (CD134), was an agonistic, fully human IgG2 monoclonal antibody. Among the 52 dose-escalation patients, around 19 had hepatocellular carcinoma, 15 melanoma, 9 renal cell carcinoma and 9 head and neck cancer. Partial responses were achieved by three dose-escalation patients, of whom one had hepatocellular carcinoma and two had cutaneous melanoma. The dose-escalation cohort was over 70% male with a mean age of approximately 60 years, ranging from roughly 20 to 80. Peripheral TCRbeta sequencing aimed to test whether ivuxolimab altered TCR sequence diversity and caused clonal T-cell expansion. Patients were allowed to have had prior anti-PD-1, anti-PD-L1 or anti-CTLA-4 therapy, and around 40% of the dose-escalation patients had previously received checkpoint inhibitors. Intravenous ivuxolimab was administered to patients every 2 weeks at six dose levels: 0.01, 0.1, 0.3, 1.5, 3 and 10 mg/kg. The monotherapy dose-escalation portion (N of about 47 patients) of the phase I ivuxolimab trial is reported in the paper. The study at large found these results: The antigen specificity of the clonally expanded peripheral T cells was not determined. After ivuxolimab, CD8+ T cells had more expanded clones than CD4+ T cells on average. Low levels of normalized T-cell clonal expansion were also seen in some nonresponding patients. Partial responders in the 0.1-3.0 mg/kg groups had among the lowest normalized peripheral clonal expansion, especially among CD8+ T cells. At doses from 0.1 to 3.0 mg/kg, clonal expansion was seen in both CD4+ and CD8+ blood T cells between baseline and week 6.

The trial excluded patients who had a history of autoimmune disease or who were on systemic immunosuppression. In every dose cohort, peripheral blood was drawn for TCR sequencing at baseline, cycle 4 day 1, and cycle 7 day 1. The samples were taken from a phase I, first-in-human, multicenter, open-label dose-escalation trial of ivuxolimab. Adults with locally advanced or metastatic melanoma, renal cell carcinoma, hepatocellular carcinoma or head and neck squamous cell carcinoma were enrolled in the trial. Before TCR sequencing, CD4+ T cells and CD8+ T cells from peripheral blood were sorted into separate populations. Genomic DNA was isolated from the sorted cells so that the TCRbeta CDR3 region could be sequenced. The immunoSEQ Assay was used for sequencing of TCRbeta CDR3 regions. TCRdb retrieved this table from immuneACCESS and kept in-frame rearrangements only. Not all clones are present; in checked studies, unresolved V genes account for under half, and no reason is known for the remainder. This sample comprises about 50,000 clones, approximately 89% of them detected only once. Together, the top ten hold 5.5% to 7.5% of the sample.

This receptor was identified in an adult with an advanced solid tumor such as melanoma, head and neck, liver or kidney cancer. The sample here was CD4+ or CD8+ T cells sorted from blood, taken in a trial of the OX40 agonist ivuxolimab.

The CDR3 has the sequence CASSPLQLPGELFF. The DNA reads TGCGCCAGCAGCCCCCTCCAGCTTCCCGGGGAGCTGTTTTTT. Recombination linked TRBV4-1 to TRBJ2-2, with the identity of the D gene unclear. Deletion took 4 bases off V and 6 bases off J, with a span of 12 bases between the germline ends. From the cysteine through the phenylalanine, the CDR3 covers 14 amino acids. Kept here is only the CDR3 DNA, which spans 42 bases and is read in frame from base 1. Looking up the germline V gene yields CDR1 MGHRA and CDR2 YSYEKL.